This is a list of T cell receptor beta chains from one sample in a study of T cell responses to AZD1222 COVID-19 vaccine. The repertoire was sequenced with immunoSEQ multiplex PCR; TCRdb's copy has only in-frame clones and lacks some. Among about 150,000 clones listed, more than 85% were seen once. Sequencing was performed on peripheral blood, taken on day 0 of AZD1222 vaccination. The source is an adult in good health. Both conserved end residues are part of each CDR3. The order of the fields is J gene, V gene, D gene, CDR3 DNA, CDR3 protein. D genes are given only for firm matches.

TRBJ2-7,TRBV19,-,TGTGCCAGTAGCCCCTCCCTGACCTACGAGCAGTACTTC,CASSPSLTYEQYF
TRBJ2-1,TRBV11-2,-,TGTGCCAGCAGCTTTTCAACAGGGCAAAATGAGCAGTTCTTC,CASSFSTGQNEQFF
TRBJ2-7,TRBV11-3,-,TGTGCCAGCAGCTTAGATTTCGGCTACGAGCAGTACTTC,CASSLDFGYEQYF
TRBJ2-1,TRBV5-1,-,TGCGCCAGCAGCTTGGCCAAGGGGGGGACAACTTACAATGAGCAGTTCTTC,CASSLAKGGTTYNEQFF
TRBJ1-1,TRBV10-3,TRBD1,TGTGCCATCAGTGAGGGACAGGGGGACACTGAAGCTTTCTTT,CAISEGQGDTEAFF
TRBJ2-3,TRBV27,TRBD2,TGTGCCAGCATTAGCGGGAGAGATACGCAGTATTTT,CASISGRDTQYF
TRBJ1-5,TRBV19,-,TGTGCCAGTAGTTGGAGGGATCAGCCCCAGCATTTT,CASSWRDQPQHF
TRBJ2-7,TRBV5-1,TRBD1,TGCGCCAGCAGCTCGGGACAGGGCAAGCAGTACTTC,CASSSGQGKQYF
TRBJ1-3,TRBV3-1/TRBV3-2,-,TGTGCCAGCAGCCGAGCAGGCTCTGGAAACACCATATATTTT,CASSRAGSGNTIYF
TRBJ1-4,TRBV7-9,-,TGTGCCAGCAGCTCCTACAGGGCCTCAAGGGACGAAAAACTGTTTTTT,CASSSYRASRDEKLFF
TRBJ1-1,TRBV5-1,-,TGCGCCAGCAGCTTATTGCAGGGCGGGTCAGAAGCTTTCTTT,CASSLLQGGSEAFF
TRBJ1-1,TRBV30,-,TGTGCCTGGAGTGTACTTACCGAAGCTTTCTTT,CAWSVLTEAFF
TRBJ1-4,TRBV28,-,TGTGCCAGCAGTTTGGGGGATGAAAAACTGTTTTTT,CASSLGDEKLFF
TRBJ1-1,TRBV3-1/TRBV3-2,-,TGTGCCAGCAGCCCCCAGCTCCGGGGGACTGAAGCTTTCTTT,CASSPQLRGTEAFF
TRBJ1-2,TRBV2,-,TGTGCCAGCATGGGGGGAGACTATGGCTACACCTTC,CASMGGDYGYTF
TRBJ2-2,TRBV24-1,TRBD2,TGTGCCACCAGTGATTTCCTAGCGGGAGCGAACACCGGGGAGCTGTTTTTT,CATSDFLAGANTGELFF
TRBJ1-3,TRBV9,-,TGTGCCAGCAGCGTAGGTGGCAGGGGTGGAAACACCATATATTTT,CASSVGGRGGNTIYF
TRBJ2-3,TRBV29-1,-,TGCAGCGTTAGGGTCGGCGGAATCACAGATACGCAGTATTTT,CSVRVGGITDTQYF
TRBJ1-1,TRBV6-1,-,TGTGCCAGCAGTGAAGCGCTGTGGGGAGACAGCCCTGGTGAAGCTTTCTTT,CASSEALWGDSPGEAFF
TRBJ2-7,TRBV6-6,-,TGTGCCAGCAGTGGCCGGGACTTCTCCTACGAGCAGTACTTC,CASSGRDFSYEQYF
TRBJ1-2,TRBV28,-,TGTGCCAGCAGTTCTTGGGGGGAGGGCAACGGCTATGGCTACACCTTC,CASSSWGEGNGYGYTF
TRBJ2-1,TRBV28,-,-,CASSSSGLAGASYNEQFF